This TCR beta chain was recorded in a study of cytomegalovirus exposure and HLA in healthy donors. General observations from the study: In an earlier analysis, in fewer than 700 donors, most V segments appeared productive either ~87% or ~30% of the time. A later analysis associated 16,951 TCR beta sequences with HLA alleles at a 0.05 false discovery rate.

A note on this clone: Antigen specificity is unknown.

With 60 Vbeta and 13 Jbeta primers, the PCR was carried out. Some clones are missing from TCRdb's copy, which holds only in-frame ones; the method was immunoSEQ multiplex PCR. The sample includes 100,000 or so clones, 50% to 70% of them seen just once. The germline CDR1 and CDR2 sequences are SGDLS and YYNGEE. CDR3 size: 17 residues. V lost 0 bases, J lost 6 bases, and 6 bases stayed unmatched. This receptor was obtained from a man aged 25 to 40 in good health and CMV-seropositive. Material for sequencing was PBMCs. The V and J genes are TRBV9 and TRBJ2-4, with 13 bases fitting TRBD2. CDR3 residues: CASSVGLAGGYGNIQYF. CDR3 sequence (DNA): TGTGCCAGCAGCGTAGGACTAGCGGGGGGATACGGAAACATTCAGTACTTC.